This T cell receptor (beta chain) comes out of a study of blood T cell repertoires in COVID-19. V lost 5 bases and J 11 bases, leaving 10 bases between the germline ends. The CDR3 covers 11 residues. Germline V lookup: CDR1 MDHEN, CDR2 SYDVKM. Study processing details: Amplification from reference gene primers served as the basis for estimated nucleated cell counts. The repertoire was sequenced with immunoSEQ multiplex PCR; TCRdb's copy has only in-frame clones and lacks some. That table supplies the V and J calls and clone size; D and trimming were determined from the DNA. The repertoire holds some 300,000 clones, with around 88% as singletons.

The TCR sequence derives from a woman in her 70s with COVID-19, enrolled during active disease. The sequencing input was peripheral blood. This chain connects TRBV28 to TRBJ2-1; D not resolved. DNA for the CDR3: TGTGCCAGCAGTGAGGCCTGGAAGCAGTTCTTC. It yields the protein CASSEAWKQFF.